This TCR beta chain was retrieved from a study of shared clonotypes between healthy human individuals. Sequenced by immunoSEQ multiplex PCR; TCRdb stores in-frame clones only, minus some. The profile shows about 1.5 million clones, 95% to 99% of them singletons. The receptor comes from a man aged 25-45 years in good health. Specimen: naive CD4+ T cells sorted from blood. Described subset: CD45RA+ positively selected.

The CDR3 is CASSYSGTVQETQYF. The CDR3, as DNA: TGTGCCAGCAGTTACTCAGGGACAGTCCAAGAGACCCAGTACTTC. V gene TRBV6-5 combines with J gene TRBJ2-5, with 7 positions matching TRBD1. The trim removed 0 bases at V and 1 base at J, leaving 2 bases unmatched. Germline-derived CDR1 and CDR2 are MNHEY and SVGAGI. The CDR3 runs to 15 residues.